This TCR beta chain was recorded in a study of T-cell reconstitution after alpha-beta-depleted transplantation in children. The library targeted TCRbeta and was prepared with unique molecular identifiers. TCRdb independently ran MiXCR on the PCR reads; one entry per CDR3 protein. In the table there are a few hundred thousand distinct CDR3 sequences, about a tenth of which are singletons. The ends were cut back, 5 bases at V and 0 bases at J, with 7 bases in the middle. The CDR3 totals 13 residues. The TCR comes from a human donor who donated a stem cell graft to a child with acute lymphoblastic leukemia. Sequencing used PBMCs from the stem cell graft donor, obtained from the stem cell graft. This chain connects TRBV12-3 or TRBV12-4 to TRBJ1-1; D is unresolved. The CDR3 protein is CASSNYLNTEAFF. The CDR3 bases are TGTGCCAGCAGTAACTATCTGAACACTGAAGCTTTCTTT.